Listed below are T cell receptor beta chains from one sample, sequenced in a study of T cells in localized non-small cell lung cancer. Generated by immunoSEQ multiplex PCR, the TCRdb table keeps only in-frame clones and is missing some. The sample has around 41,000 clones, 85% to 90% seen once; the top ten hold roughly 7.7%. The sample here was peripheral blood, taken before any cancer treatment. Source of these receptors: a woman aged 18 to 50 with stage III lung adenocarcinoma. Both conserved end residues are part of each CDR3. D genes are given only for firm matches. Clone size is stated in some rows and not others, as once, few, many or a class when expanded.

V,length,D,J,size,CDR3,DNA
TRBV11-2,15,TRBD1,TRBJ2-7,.,CASSLATGDGYEQYF,TGTGCCAGCAGCTTAGCAACAGGGGACGGCTACGAGCAGTACTTC
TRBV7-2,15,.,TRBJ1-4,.,CASSLWGEVGEKLFF,TGTGCCAGCAGCTTATGGGGGGAGGTTGGGGAAAAACTGTTTTTT
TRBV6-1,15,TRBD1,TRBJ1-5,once,CASSGVDRGNQPQHF,TGTGCCAGCAGTGGTGTCGACAGGGGAAATCAGCCCCAGCATTTT
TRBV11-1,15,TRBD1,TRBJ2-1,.,CASSQGPTGGLGQFF,TGTGCCAGCAGCCAAGGACCGACAGGGGGCTTAGGGCAGTTCTTC
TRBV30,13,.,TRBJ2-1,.,CAWSPDAYNEQFF,TGTGCCTGGAGCCCAGACGCCTACAATGAGCAGTTCTTC
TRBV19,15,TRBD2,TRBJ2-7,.,CASSSGGGSLGEQYF,TGTGCCAGTAGTTCCGGCGGGGGGAGTTTGGGCGAGCAGTACTTC
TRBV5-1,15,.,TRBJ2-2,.,CASSRDLGGTGELFF,TGCGCCAGCAGCCGGGACCTAGGTGGCACCGGGGAGCTGTTTTTT
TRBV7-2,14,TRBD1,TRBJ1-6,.,CASSGQGGNSPLHF,TGTGCCAGCAGCGGACAGGGGGGAAATTCACCCCTCCACTTT
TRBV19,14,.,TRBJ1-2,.,CASSIDGPTYGYTF,TGTGCCAGTAGTATAGATGGCCCTACCTATGGCTACACCTTC
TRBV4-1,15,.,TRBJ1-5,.,CASSRLGGSNQPQHF,TGCGCCAGCAGCCGGTTGGGGGGGAGCAATCAGCCCCAGCATTTT
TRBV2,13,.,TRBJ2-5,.,CASSPGSVNTQYF,TGTGCCAGCAGTCCGGGATCCGTGAATACCCAGTACTTC
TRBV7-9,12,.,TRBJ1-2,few,CASSLVDGGYTF,TGTGCCAGCAGCTTAGTTGATGGCGGCTACACCTTC
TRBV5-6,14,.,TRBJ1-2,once,CASSSYENSYGYTF,TGTGCCAGCAGCTCCTACGAAAACTCGTATGGCTACACCTTC
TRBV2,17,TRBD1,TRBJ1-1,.,CASCPTGASLGNTEAFF,TGTGCCAGCTGCCCGACAGGGGCCTCCCTTGGGAACACTGAAGCTTTCTTT
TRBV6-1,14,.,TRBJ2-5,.,CASNTGAGRETQYF,TGTGCCAGCAATACGGGGGCCGGGAGGGAGACCCAGTACTTC
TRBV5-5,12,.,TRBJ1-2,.,CASSLDRDGYTF,TGTGCCAGCAGCTTGGACAGGGATGGCTACACCTTC
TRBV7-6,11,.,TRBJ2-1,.,CASSLGNAQFF,TGTGCCAGCAGCTTAGGGAACGCTCAGTTCTTC
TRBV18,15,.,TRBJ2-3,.,CASSPPGGVGGTQYF,TGTGCCAGCTCACCACCGGGAGGAGTCGGAGGTACGCAGTATTTT
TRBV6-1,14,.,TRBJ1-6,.,CASSEGPYNSPLHF,TGTGCCAGCAGTGAAGGTCCCTATAATTCACCCCTCCACTTT
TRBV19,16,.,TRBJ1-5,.,CASRSIGTSSNQPQHF,TGTGCCAGTAGGTCCATCGGGACCTCCAGCAATCAGCCCCAGCATTTT
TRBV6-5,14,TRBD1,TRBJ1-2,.,CASTRDRVLYGYTF,TGTGCCAGCACCCGCGACAGGGTACTCTATGGCTACACCTTC
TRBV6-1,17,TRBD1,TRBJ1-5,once,CASSDRGQSSSGQPQHF,TGTGCCAGCAGTGACAGGGGGCAAAGCAGTTCTGGGCAGCCCCAGCATTTT
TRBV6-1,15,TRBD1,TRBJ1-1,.,CASGMDRGRFTEAFF,TGTGCCAGCGGAATGGACAGGGGGCGGTTCACTGAAGCTTTCTTT